Below, 7 T cell receptor beta chains from the same sample are listed, as sequenced in a study of cytomegalovirus exposure and HLA in healthy donors. Both 60 Vbeta primers and 13 Jbeta primers went into the PCR. Libraries were prepared by immunoSEQ multiplex PCR; TCRdb keeps only in-frame clonotypes and omits some of them. Of under 150,000 clones detected, over 60% appear once; the ten largest clones hold around 1.2%. The sequenced sample consisted of PBMCs. All receptors come from a male donor in good health and CMV-seropositive.

The gene calls are TRBV23-1 and TRBJ2-3; TRBD1 matches at 8 bases. TRBV23-1 is treated as an ORF (open reading frame) with a function not yet certain. Trimming at V came to 0 bases and at J to 2 bases, leaving 10 bases not matched to a gene. This CDR3 spans 18 amino acids. CDR3 residues: CASSQSSDRVYLTDTQYF. The CDR3 DNA reads as TGCGCCAGCAGTCAATCGTCGGACAGGGTCTATCTCACAGATACGCAGTATTTT.

This sequence joins TRBV2 and TRBJ2-4; 8 bases map to TRBD1. From germline, CDR1 is SNHLY and CDR2 FYNNEI. V lost 5 bases, J lost 0 bases, and 15 bases stayed unmatched. The CDR3 is 19 amino acids. This CDR3 is CASSHRDRIYSLAKNIQYF. The CDR3 DNA sequence: TGTGCCAGCAGTCACCGGGACAGGATATATTCCCTAGCCAAAAACATTCAGTACTTC.

The genes are TRBV5-1 and TRBJ1-2; D gene unclear. The CDR3 is 14 residues long. From germline, CDR1 is SGHRS and CDR2 YFSETQ. V lost 0 bases and J lost 7, with 13 bases in between. The CDR3, as DNA: TGCGCCAGCAGCTTGGAACAGCCGGTTGGTGGCTACACCTTC. This encodes CASSLEQPVGGYTF.

This clone was recorded once. The V gene is TRBV5-6, the J gene TRBJ1-6, with 8 bases lining up with TRBD1. V was clipped by 1 base and J by 13 bases; unmatched bases: 13. The germline V gene has CDR1 SGHDT and CDR2 YYEEEE. The CDR3 consists of 16 residues. This chain's CDR3 is CASSLRPGQGRRPLHF. DNA of the CDR3: TGTGCCAGCAGCTTGCGACCCGGACAGGGTCGTAGGCCCCTCCACTTT. Variable domain in full (rest from reference TRBV5-6 and TRBJ1-6): DAGVTQSPTHLIKTRGQQVTLRCSPKSGHDTVSWYQQALGQGPQFIFQYYEEEERQRGNFPDRFSGHQFPNYSSELNVNALLLGDSALYLCASSLRPGQGRRPLHFGNGTRLTVT.

The rearrangement links TRBV5-6 to TRBJ2-1; 12 bases are a match to TRBD2. The CDR3 has 15 amino acids. Germline trimming cut 0 bases from V and 8 bases from J; bases unmatched to any gene: 3. CDR1 is SGHDT, CDR2 YYEEEE, per germline. The CDR3 bases are TGTGCCAGCAGCTTGGGACTAGCGGGAGCCGATGAGCAGTTCTTC. It translates to CASSLGLAGADEQFF.

V usage is TRBV4-1 and J usage is TRBJ1-6; the D is unclear. Trimming pared 0 bases from V and 6 bases from J, leaving 12 bases between. This CDR3 has 16 amino acids. Per germline, CDR1 MGHRA and CDR2 YSYEKL. The CDR3 DNA reads TGCGCCAGCAGCCAAGAATTCGCGGGTGGTAATTCACCCCTCCACTTT. This gives the protein CASSQEFAGGNSPLHF.

This chain uses TRBV5-6 with TRBJ1-1; 10 positions agree with TRBD1. J lost 2 bases, V lost 2 bases, and 6 bases had no gene match. CDR1 and CDR2 (germline): SGHDT, YYEEEE. This CDR3 comprises 16 residues. CDR3 in amino acids: CASSFDRGLVNTEAFF. DNA of the CDR3: TGTGCCAGCAGCTTTGACAGGGGGCTGGTTAACACTGAAGCTTTCTTT.